This T cell receptor beta chain was profiled in a study of blood T cell repertoires in COVID-19 (dated by TCRdb to the early 2020s). With regard to the full study: The collaborator samples originated in the United States, Italy and Spain and spanned the acute and convalescent phases of COVID-19. The material from the prospective study consisted of cDNA or gDNA derived from T cells, B-cell-depleted T cells, or PBMCs. Deeply sampled blood TCRbeta repertoires from subjects exposed to, actively infected with, or recovered from COVID-19 were included in the dataset. The repertoires were made available in a free public database intended to serve as a resource for research on the immune response to SARS-CoV-2. Samples were obtained from the ongoing ImmuneRACE study (first 160 participants) and from about 1,300 subjects provided by 6 global collaborators. The sample metadata nearly always contained a de-identified subject ID, COVID-19 status, age in years and sex. Where available, HLA class I and class II types were taken from metadata supplied by the sample provider and were not determined by assay-based typing. Paper-wide results and their limitations: Clinical and demographic metadata were provided uncurated, with the amount varying by source and participant.

In the prospective study, participants were 18 to 89 years old, resided in 25 or so geographic areas of the United States, and were enrolled through a virtual design. In the prospective study, cohorts were assigned on the basis of participant-reported clinical history obtained from a screening survey and a study questionnaire. For ImmuneRACE Cohort 3, a participant was defined as recovered based on two consecutive negative NP/OP PCR tests, clearance by a healthcare professional, or resolution of symptoms. Mobile phlebotomists in the prospective study collected whole blood, serum and a nasopharyngeal or oropharyngeal swab from every participant. Additional blood draws and questionnaires over an approximately two-month period could optionally be provided by prospective study participants. Before DNA extraction, prospective study blood samples were shipped either frozen or at room temperature. Of note for this clone: Its antigen has not been determined. No base quality values were provided; no much bigger clone lies one nucleotide off.

CDR1 is given as LGHDT and CDR2 as YNNKEL, both from the germline V gene (reference sequence). Its CDR3 holds 15 amino acids, cysteine through phenylalanine. CDR3 DNA only is kept here, 45 bases in frame from base 1. Here V drops 4 bases and J drops 5 bases, and the junction holds 4 bases not matched to any gene. The immunoSEQ Assay, a bias-controlled multiplex PCR, was used to amplify TCRbeta CDR3 regions from genomic DNA. The original pipeline was this. Nucleated cell counts per sample were estimated from amplification of reference gene primers within the assay. To quantify the absolute abundance of each unique TCRbeta CDR3 rearrangement, sequence reads were collapsed and filtered. For each sample, productive Simpson clonality was calculated as the square root of Simpson's diversity index across productive rearrangements. As stored in TCRdb, this immuneACCESS dataset retains in-frame rearrangements with V and J assigned. A fraction of the clones does not appear; measured against another copy, unresolved V genes explain less than half of the discrepancy, and the remainder lacks a known reason. V and J calls and clone size follow that table, whereas D and trimming were derived from the DNA. The sample yields 150,000 to 200,000 clones; 80% to 85% were counted once. The ten largest clonotypes hold 13% of the sample.

Recombination connected TRBV3-1 (or the pseudogene TRBV3-2) to TRBJ2-1; TRBD2 agrees with 11 junctional bases. The TCR originated in a woman aged 55-69 years who had recovered from COVID-19. The specimen sequenced was PBMCs or T cells enriched from blood (not recorded which). The CDR3 sequence is CASSPLLAGDNEQFF. The bases are TGTGCCAGCAGCCCCCTACTAGCGGGAGACAATGAGCAGTTCTTC.